One sample yielded the 20 T cell receptor beta chains listed below, sequenced in a study of cytomegalovirus exposure and HLA in healthy donors. It was with 60 Vbeta and 13 Jbeta primers that the PCR ran. Only in-frame clones appear in the TCRdb table, and some are missing; sequencing was by immunoSEQ multiplex PCR. This table has tens of thousands of clones, 75% appearing once. Sequenced sample: PBMCs. The receptors originated from a man aged 35 to 55 in good health and CMV-seronegative.

This sequence joins TRBV30 and TRBJ2-3; 9 nucleotides match TRBD2. Looked up from germline, CDR1 is GTSNPN and CDR2 is SVGIG (reference sequence). This CDR3 is built from 15 residues. V was clipped by 0 bases and J by 4 bases; unmatched bases: 5. The CDR3 DNA reads as TGTGCCTGGAGTGTACGGCGGGAGGGCCCAGATACGCAGTATTTT. Residues: CAWSVRREGPDTQYF.

The chain uses TRBV29-1 and TRBJ2-5; TRBD1 matches at 8 bases. This CDR3 has 14 residues. The germline V gene has CDR1 SQVTM and CDR2 ANQGSEA. V shed 5 bases and J 5 bases; nucleotides not matched to a gene: 10. This CDR3 reads CSVQDRARGETQYF. CDR3 sequence (DNA): TGCAGCGTTCAGGACAGGGCCCGGGGGGAGACCCAGTACTTC.

This chain joins TRBV28 and TRBJ1-5, with 8 nucleotides matching TRBD1. V lost 6 bases and J lost 2; bases outside the gene matches: 0. Germline lookup yields CDR1 MDHEN and CDR2 SYDVKM. The CDR3 is made up of 13 amino acids. The CDR3 is CASRTGGNQPQHF. DNA for the CDR3: TGTGCCAGCAGGACAGGGGGCAATCAGCCCCAGCATTTT. Full variable domain (outside the CDR3, taken from reference TRBV28 and TRBJ1-5): DVKVTQSSRYLVKRTGEKVFLECVQDMDHENMFWYRQDPGLGLRLIYFSYDVKMKEKGDIPEGYSVSREKKERFSLILESASTNQTSMYLCASRTGGNQPQHFGDGTRLSIL.

V and J are TRBV7-8 and TRBJ2-7; TRBD1 is a possible D gene (5 bases). The CDR3 is 15 amino acids. Germline V gene sequence: CDR1 SGHVS, CDR2 FQNEAQ. Deletions cut 3 bases from V and 6 bases from J, with 18 bases between. CDR3 DNA sequence: TGTGCCAGCAGCTTCGGAGACAGTGCCACGCTCGAGCAGTACTTC. It codes for CASSFGDSATLEQYF.

This clone was seen only a few times. The V call is TRBV27, the J call TRBJ1-5; no clear D. Germline V gene sequence: CDR1 MNHEY, CDR2 SMNVEV (reference sequence). CDR3 length: 14 amino acids. V lost 4 bases and J lost 0, with 7 bases in between. Written as DNA, the CDR3 is TGTGCCAGCAGTTGGAGTTATAGCAATCAGCCCCAGCATTTT. Translating it yields CASSWSYSNQPQHF.

This sequence joins TRBV10-3 and TRBJ2-2, with D hard to call. Trimming removed 2 bases at V and 1 base at J, with 8 bases between. CDR1 is ENHRY and CDR2 is SYGVKD in the germline V gene. This CDR3 is built from 15 residues. The chain's CDR3 is CAISEVTRNTGELFF. The DNA for the CDR3 is TGTGCCATCAGTGAGGTTACGAGGAACACCGGGGAGCTGTTTTTT.

V gene TRBV4-1 combines with J gene TRBJ2-5; 9 nucleotides line up with TRBD2. With the DNA end fitting TRBJ2-7 better, the J assignment may be wrong. Germline V lookup: CDR1 MGHRA, CDR2 YSYEKL. The length of the CDR3 is 14 residues. Written as DNA, the CDR3 is TGCGCCAGCAGCCAAGAACTAGCGGGCTACGAGCAGTACTTC. This translates into CASSQELAGYEQYF.

The gene calls are TRBV5-6 and TRBJ1-6; 11 bases line up with TRBD1. The germline V gene has CDR1 SGHDT and CDR2 YYEEEE. The CDR3 has 15 amino acids. V lost 4 bases to trimming and J lost 8 bases; unmatched junction nucleotides: 5. The CDR3 nucleotides are TGTGCCAGCAGCCTGGGACAGGGGGAATATTCACCCCTCCACTTT. Amino acid sequence: CASSLGQGEYSPLHF.

The J gene is TRBJ1-3, the V gene TRBV7-9; D gene ambiguous. Trimming cost V 4 bases and J 9 bases, with 16 bases left between them. CDR3 length: 14 residues. The germline CDR1 and CDR2 sequences are SEHNR and FQNEAQ (reference sequence). The CDR3 loop reads CASSSEIHHSTIYF. CDR3 DNA: TGTGCCAGCAGCTCAGAAATTCACCACAGCACCATATATTTT.

This chain uses TRBV5-8 with TRBJ1-2; no definite D call. The CDR3 has 11 residues. Trimming took 2 bases from V and 8 from J, leaving 7 bases between them. The V gene's germline CDR1 is SGHTS and CDR2 YDEGEE. The CDR3 sequence: CASSLTGGYTF. CDR3 nucleotides: TGTGCCAGCAGCTTAACCGGGGGCTACACCTTC.

The rearrangement joins TRBV7-9 to TRBJ2-5, with D tentatively TRBD1 (6 bases). CDR3 size: 14 residues. Trimming removed 4 bases from V and 5 bases from J, with 14 bases in between. From germline, CDR1 is SEHNR and CDR2 FQNEAQ (reference sequence). CDR3 protein: CASSSGQGFETQYF. The CDR3 nucleotides are TGTGCCAGCAGCTCCGGCCAGGGGTTCGAGACCCAGTACTTC.

The chain joins TRBV5-1 to TRBJ1-4; 9 nucleotides match TRBD1. CDR3 length: 14 amino acids. J lost 4 bases, V lost 4 bases, and 2 bases had no gene match. Germline V gene sequence: CDR1 SGHRS, CDR2 YFSETQ. DNA for the CDR3: TGCGCCAGCAGCCCGGGACAGGGTAATGAAAAACTGTTTTTT. This codes for CASSPGQGNEKLFF.

Regarding this clone: A junction end diverges from the germline sequence, so it may reflect a read error. The genes are TRBV7-9 and TRBJ2-1, with TRBD2 matching 12 bases. This CDR3 spans 17 amino acids. Per the germline V gene, CDR1 is SEHNR and CDR2 is FQNEAQ (reference sequence). The DNA of the CDR3 is TGTGTCAGCAGCTCACCGACTAGCGGGAGCTCCTACAATGAGCAGTTCTTC. Protein: CVSSSPTSGSSYNEQFF.

The chain is built from TRBV19 and TRBJ1-1; perhaps TRBD1 as D (5 bases). The germline V gene encodes CDR1 LNHDA and CDR2 SQIVND (reference sequence). The V end was cut by 9 bases, the J end by 3 bases, with 8 bases between. The CDR3 spans 11 residues. The CDR3 nucleotides are TGTGCCAGAGGAGGGGACACTGAAGCTTTCTTT. Protein product: CARGGDTEAFF.

The chain combines TRBV18 with TRBJ1-1, with a possible D match to TRBD1 (6 bases). CDR1 and CDR2 (germline): KGHSH, LQKENI. There are 14 residues in the CDR3. V shed 3 bases and J shed 1 base, with 9 bases lying between them. The CDR3, as DNA: TGTGCCAGCTCACCCGGGACAACGAACACTGAAGCTTTCTTT. Translating gives CASSPGTTNTEAFF.

The rearrangement uses TRBV5-8 and TRBJ1-3; D is perhaps TRBD1 (5 bases). The CDR3 is 15 residues long. Looked up from germline, CDR1 is SGHTS and CDR2 is YDEGEE. V dropped 0 bases and J dropped 4 bases, with 11 bases sitting between them. CDR3 in amino acids: CASSLGRASGNTIYF. In DNA form, the CDR3 reads TGTGCCAGCAGCTTGGGCAGGGCATCGGGAAACACCATATATTTT. The full variable domain, with the rest looked up from reference TRBV5-8 and TRBJ1-3, is EAGVTQSPTHLIKTRGQQATLRCSPISGHTSVYWYQQALGLGLQFLLWYDEGEERNRGNFPPRFSGRQFPNYSSELNVNALELEDSALYLCASSLGRASGNTIYFGEGSWLTVV.

The rearrangement uses TRBV6-4 and TRBJ1-1; 8 bases are a match to TRBD1. The CDR3 loop spans 13 amino acids. The germline gives CDR1 MRHNA, CDR2 SNTAGT. The J segment lost 8 bases and the V segment lost 1 base, leaving 3 bases of the junction unmatched. This CDR3 is CASSDYRGGEAFF. DNA for the CDR3: TGTGCCAGCAGTGACTACAGGGGGGGAGAAGCTTTCTTT.

Only a few counts were recorded for this clone. This CDR3 is CASSLHGPDRGHEQYF. Written as DNA, the CDR3 is TGTGCCAGCAGCTTACATGGACCCGACAGGGGTCACGAGCAGTACTTC. The chain joins TRBV7-9 to TRBJ2-7; the match to TRBD1 covers 8 bases. In germline, CDR1 is SEHNR, CDR2 FQNEAQ (reference sequence). This CDR3 spans 16 amino acids. V shed 2 bases, J shed 5 bases, and the junction held 11 bases outside the gene matches.

This clone qualifies as large. Other DNA sequences in this specimen translate into the identical CDR3. The chain couples TRBV19 to TRBJ2-3, with D possibly matching TRBD2 (6 bases). Germline values: CDR1 LNHDA, CDR2 SQIVND (reference sequence). The CDR3 covers 13 residues. Trimming shortened V by 4 bases and J by 4 bases, and 9 bases separated the two germline ends. This CDR3 is CASSNGGADTQYF. As DNA, the CDR3 is TGTGCCAGTAGTAATGGAGGGGCAGATACGCAGTATTTT.

The chain recombines TRBV14 with TRBJ2-5; D gene uncertain. The CDR3 length is 13 residues. With 2 bases removed from V and 7 bases from J, the gap between germline ends came to 11 bases. Per germline, CDR1 SGHDN and CDR2 FVKESK. CDR3: CASSQQIPGTQYF. CDR3 DNA sequence: TGTGCCAGCAGCCAACAGATTCCGGGGACCCAGTACTTC.